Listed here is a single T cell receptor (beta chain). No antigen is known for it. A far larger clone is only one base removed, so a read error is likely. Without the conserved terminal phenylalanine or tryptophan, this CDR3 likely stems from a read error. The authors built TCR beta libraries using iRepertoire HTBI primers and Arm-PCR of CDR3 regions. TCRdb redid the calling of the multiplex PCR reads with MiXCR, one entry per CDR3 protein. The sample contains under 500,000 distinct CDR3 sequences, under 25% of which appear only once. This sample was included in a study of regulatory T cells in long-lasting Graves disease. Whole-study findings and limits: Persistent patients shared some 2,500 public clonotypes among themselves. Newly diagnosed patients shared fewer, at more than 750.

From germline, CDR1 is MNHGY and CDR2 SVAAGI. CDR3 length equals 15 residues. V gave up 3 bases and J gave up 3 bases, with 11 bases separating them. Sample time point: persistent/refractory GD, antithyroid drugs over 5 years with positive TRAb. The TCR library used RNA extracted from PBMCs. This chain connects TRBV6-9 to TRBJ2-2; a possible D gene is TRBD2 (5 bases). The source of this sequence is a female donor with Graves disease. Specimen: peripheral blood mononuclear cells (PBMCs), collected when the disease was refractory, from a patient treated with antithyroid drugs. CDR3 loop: CASSYLAEDTGELFL. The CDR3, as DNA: TGTGCCAGCAGTTACTTGGCGGAGGACACCGGGGAGCTGTTTCTT.